This is a list of T cell receptor beta chains from one sample in a study of CD8+CD57+ T cells in acquired aplastic anemia. TCRdb called the reads again in MiXCR, with one record for every CDR3 protein. The table has 120,000 or so distinct CDR3 sequences, over 30% seen once. Source material: sorted CD4+, CD8+, or CD8+CD57+ T cells (not recorded which) from PBMCs. Source of these receptors: a human donor with aplastic anemia. CDR3s include the opening cysteine and the closing phenylalanine or tryptophan. D genes are given only for firm matches. The size entry is marked missing in some rows and otherwise reads once, few, many or a size class.

v_call,clone_size,j_call,d_call,cdr3_nt,cdr3_aa
TRBV3-1,few,TRBJ1-2,-,TGTGCCAGCAGCCAAGATGGGTTACACCCACTTAACTATGGCTACACCTTC,CASSQDGLHPLNYGYTF
TRBV6-1,few,TRBJ2-3,TRBD2,TGTGCCAGCATTAATGGACTAGCGGGGTCCACAGATACGCAGTATTTT,CASINGLAGSTDTQYF
TRBV7-9,medium-sized,TRBJ2-7,TRBD2,TGTGCCAGCAGCCCCCCCTCGGCGGGGGGCCCCAACGAGCAGTACTTC,CASSPPSAGGPNEQYF
TRBV20-1,many,TRBJ2-5,-,TGCAGTGCTAGAGATCAGGCATCCCAGTACTTC,CSARDQASQYF
TRBV24-1,many,TRBJ2-3,-,TGTGCCACCCCGGTCCGAGATACGCAGTATTTT,CATPVRDTQYF
TRBV5-1,many,TRBJ2-7,TRBD2,TGCGCCAGCAGCTTGGAGGGAGGGACCTACGAGCAGTACTTC,CASSLEGGTYEQYF
TRBV10-3,-,TRBJ2-7,-,TGTGCCACCAGAACGGGAGCAGGTTCCTACGAGCAGTACTTC,CATRTGAGSYEQYF
TRBV10-3,many,TRBJ1-5,TRBD1,TGTGCCATCAGTGATCGGGACAGGGGGCATATTGGCAATCAGCCCCAGCATTTT,CAISDRDRGHIGNQPQHF
TRBV7-8,few,TRBJ2-1,TRBD1,TGTGCCAGCGAGGACAGGGGGCTCTCCTACAATGAGCAGTTCTTC,CASEDRGLSYNEQFF
TRBV29-1,-,TRBJ2-7,TRBD1,TGCAGCGTGGGGACAGGGGGCGAGCAGTACTTC,CSVGTGGEQYF
TRBV29-1,-,TRBJ2-1,-,TGCAGCGTTGAGGTAGCATACAATGAGCAGTTCTTC,CSVEVAYNEQFF
TRBV7-9,many,TRBJ2-4,-,TGTGCCAGCAGCTCCACCGAGGGGGCCAAAAACATTCAGTACTTC,CASSSTEGAKNIQYF
TRBV5-6,many,TRBJ1-2,-,TGTGCCAGCAGCTTGGGGGGTGGACAGCTATCTAACTATGGCTACACCTTC,CASSLGGGQLSNYGYTF
TRBV3-1,-,TRBJ1-2,TRBD1,TGTGCCAGCAGCCAAGGGACAGGAGATGGCTACACCTTC,CASSQGTGDGYTF
TRBV2,-,TRBJ2-5,-,TGTGCCAGCTCTAGAGGGGGAGAAGAGACCCAGTACTTC,CASSRGGEETQYF
TRBV15,once,TRBJ1-2,TRBD1,TGTGCCACCAGCAGAGGAGCTGGGCAGGGGGCAAAAAACTATGGCTACACCTTC,CATSRGAGQGAKNYGYTF
TRBV10-3,many,TRBJ2-5,-,TGTGCCATCAGTGAGTCGTCAGGGCGAAAACAAGAGACCCAGTACTTC,CAISESSGRKQETQYF
TRBV6-1,many,TRBJ2-6,-,TGTGCCAGCAGCGGGGCCAACGTCCTGACTTTC,CASSGANVLTF
TRBV2,-,TRBJ2-5,-,TGTGCCAGCAGTGAGATCCGGGAGACCCAGTACTTC,CASSEIRETQYF
TRBV7-9,many,TRBJ1-3,-,TGTGCCAGCATCCAATCCAGGGTCGGTAGAAACACCATATATTTT,CASIQSRVGRNTIYF
TRBV7-9,-,TRBJ1-6,TRBD1,TGTGCCAGCAGCCCGGAGACAGGGGGGGATTCACCCCTCCACTTT,CASSPETGGDSPLHF
TRBV5-1,many,TRBJ2-5,-,TGCGCCAGCAGCTGGGGATCAGGGACGATTGGGATTCAAGAGACCCAGTACTTC,CASSWGSGTIGIQETQYF
TRBV6-1,few,TRBJ1-1,TRBD1,TGTGCCAGCCGACGGGGACAGGGGGGGACTGAAGCTTTCTTT,CASRRGQGGTEAFF
TRBV30,many,TRBJ1-6,-,TGTGCCTGGAGTGTACATCGGGCAGCCGCCTTTGATTCACCCCTCCACTTT,CAWSVHRAAAFDSPLHF
TRBV6-1,few,TRBJ2-3,-,TGTGCCAGCAGCCCATACAGGGTGGTCGGCACAGATACGCAGTATTTT,CASSPYRVVGTDTQYF
TRBV28,-,TRBJ2-3,-,TGTGCCAGCACCCGGACCCTCACAGATACGCAGTATTTT,CASTRTLTDTQYF
TRBV19,many,TRBJ1-1,TRBD1,TGTGCCAGTAGTATAAGGGGACAGGGGAACACTGAAGCTTTCTTT,CASSIRGQGNTEAFF
TRBV7-9,-,TRBJ2-5,-,TGTGCCAGCAGCTTATTGCAGGGTGAAGAGACCCAGTACTTC,CASSLLQGEETQYF
TRBV25-1,many,TRBJ2-5,-,TGTGCCAGCAGGGTCCGAGGGGGTGGGACCCAGTACTTC,CASRVRGGGTQYF
TRBV29-1,-,TRBJ2-7,TRBD2,TGCAGCGCCGTGGCGGGGGGGCACTACGAGCAGTACTTC,CSAVAGGHYEQYF
TRBV2,-,TRBJ1-4,TRBD1,TGTGCCAGCGACGGGACAGGTTTTGAAAAACTGTTTTTT,CASDGTGFEKLFF
TRBV7-2,-,TRBJ2-4,-,TGTGCCAGCAGCTCCGGGATCGGAAACATTCAGTACTTC,CASSSGIGNIQYF
TRBV10-3,many,TRBJ2-7,-,TGTGCCATCAGTGAGTCGAGTGGGACCCCACCGCCCTACGAGCAGTACTTC,CAISESSGTPPPYEQYF
TRBV19,many,TRBJ1-5,-,TGTGCCAGTAGTCCCCGGACGGGGATTAATCAGCCCCAGCATTTT,CASSPRTGINQPQHF
TRBV5-4,many,TRBJ2-7,-,TGTGCCAGCAGCAATCCGGGGCGCGAGCAGTACTTC,CASSNPGREQYF
TRBV7-9,many,TRBJ1-5,-,TGTGCCAGCAGTCCGGGGGAATATCAGCCCCAGCATTTT,CASSPGEYQPQHF
TRBV20-1,many,TRBJ2-1,TRBD2,TGCAGTGCTAGAGGGGTAGCGGGGGGGTACAATGAGCAGTTCTTC,CSARGVAGGYNEQFF
TRBV2,-,TRBJ2-1,-,TGTGCCAGCAGTGATAGTGAGAGCTCCTACAATGGGCAGTTCTTC,CASSDSESSYNGQFF
TRBV6-5,many,TRBJ1-1,-,TGTGCCAGCAGTTACTCGAGGGGAATGAACACTGAAGCTTTCTTT,CASSYSRGMNTEAFF
TRBV30,many,TRBJ1-1,-,TGTGCCTGGAGACTTCTGAACACTGAAGCTTTCTTT,CAWRLLNTEAFF
TRBV7-9,-,TRBJ2-5,-,TGTGCCAGCAGCTTAGGGATAGACGACCGGCTAGAGACCCAGTACTTC,CASSLGIDDRLETQYF
TRBV20-1,many,TRBJ1-3,-,TGCAGTGCTAGACCACGGGGGGGGCGACCCTCTGGAAACACCATATATTTT,CSARPRGGRPSGNTIYF
TRBV24-1,once,TRBJ2-1,-,TGTGCCACCAGTGAAGGTATCTCCTACAATGAGCAGTTCTTC,CATSEGISYNEQFF
TRBV2,-,TRBJ2-7,-,TGTGCCAGCAGTGACCGACAGTACTACGAGCAGTACTTC,CASSDRQYYEQYF
TRBV10-3,-,TRBJ2-3,-,TGTGCCATCAGAGCAGGGGACACTGATACGCAGTATTTT,CAIRAGDTDTQYF
TRBV20-1,many,TRBJ1-1,-,TGCAGTGCTGGAACGGGATCCATGAACACTGAAGCTTTCTTT,CSAGTGSMNTEAFF
TRBV11-1,-,TRBJ2-1,-,TGCGCCAGCAGCTTAGATGGGCCCAGGGGACTGTACAATGAGCAGTTCTTC,CASSLDGPRGLYNEQFF
TRBV7-3,many,TRBJ1-2,-,TGTGCCAGCAGCCCCGGGGCAGCCTCTAACTATGGCTACACCTTC,CASSPGAASNYGYTF
TRBV6-1,many,TRBJ1-2,TRBD1,TGTGCCAGCAGTCTTGACAGGGGGGATGGCTACACCTTC,CASSLDRGDGYTF
TRBV20-1,few,TRBJ2-7,-,TGCAGCTCACTGGGGGTCTACGAGCAGTACTTC,CSSLGVYEQYF
TRBV6-1,-,TRBJ1-1,-,TGTGCCAGCAGCATAACAGGGAGGGCCACTGAAGCTTTCTTT,CASSITGRATEAFF
TRBV4-2,few,TRBJ2-1,-,TGTGCCAGCAGTCACGAGCCCACCGGGACGGCCTACAATGAGCAGTTCTTC,CASSHEPTGTAYNEQFF
TRBV7-3,-,TRBJ2-5,-,TGTGCCAGCAGTCGAGCCGGGGAAGAGACCCAGTACTTC,CASSRAGEETQYF
TRBV7-9,-,TRBJ1-5,-,TGTGCCAGCAGCCGCCAGGGTGGTAATCAACAGCCCCAGCATTTT,CASSRQGGNQQPQHF
TRBV10-1,-,TRBJ2-5,-,TGCGCCAGCTTTGCCGGGGTGAGCGGAGAGACCCAGTACTTC,CASFAGVSGETQYF
TRBV3-1,-,TRBJ2-7,-,TGTGCCAGCAGCGATTCATGGGGGTCCTACGAGCAGTACTTC,CASSDSWGSYEQYF
TRBV19,few,TRBJ1-1,TRBD1,TGTGCCCGCACCACGACAGGGGGCCTGAACACTGAAGCTTTCTTT,CARTTTGGLNTEAFF
TRBV11-1,-,TRBJ2-3,-,TGTGCCAGCACCCCGTCCACAGATACGCAGTATTTT,CASTPSTDTQYF
TRBV14,few,TRBJ2-1,TRBD1,TGTGCCAGCAGCGTACTGGCAGGGGGATACAATGAGCAGTTCTTC,CASSVLAGGYNEQFF